The rows below give T cell receptor beta chains drawn from one sample of a study of blood T cell repertoires in COVID-19. Libraries were prepared by immunoSEQ multiplex PCR; TCRdb keeps only in-frame clonotypes and omits some of them. The sample shows 350,000 or so clones, about 92% of them seen only once. The sample consisted of PBMCs or T cells enriched from blood (not recorded which). These receptors all come from a young woman who had recovered from COVID-19. CDR3s include the opening cysteine and the closing phenylalanine or tryptophan.

V gene	J gene	CDR3 protein
TRBV28	TRBJ2-1	CASSFPTSGTYNEQFF
TRBV18	TRBJ2-5	CASSPGLEETQYF
TRBV7-9	TRBJ1-6	CASSLDRVSPLHF
TRBV6-2/TRBV6-3	TRBJ2-7	CASSFLRTGEVYF
TRBV6-5	TRBJ2-7	CASSTRDRGLYEQYF
TRBV12-3/TRBV12-4	TRBJ1-1	CASSFPGNTEAFF
TRBV29-1	TRBJ1-2	CSVHLLQGNYGYTF
TRBV29-1	TRBJ1-2	CSVGEGSPPGYTF
TRBV7-9	TRBJ1-1	CASSPPRVWGAFF
TRBV25-1	TRBJ1-1	CASGSRETGNTEAFF
TRBV30	TRBJ2-7	CAWRRQGGEQYF
TRBV28	TRBJ2-1	CASSPTIVGSPTNEQFF
TRBV29-1	TRBJ1-1	CSGGQPKEAFF
TRBV2	TRBJ1-2	CASSGQGVGYGYTF
TRBV7-2	TRBJ2-7	CASSLSPARGRASEQYF
TRBV12-3/TRBV12-4	TRBJ1-2	CASSSRGFGGYTF
TRBV28	TRBJ1-3	CASSSAGTGPSGNTIYF
TRBV5-1	TRBJ2-7	CASSLGFYSDESYEQYF
TRBV30	TRBJ1-3	CAWRGGQHGNTIYF
TRBV4-3	TRBJ1-3	CASSQDLRSSGNTIYF
TRBV27	TRBJ1-1	CASSLVARAREAFF
TRBV6-6	TRBJ1-1	CASSYVADSNEAFF
TRBV4-1	TRBJ2-3	CASSLTSGGITDTQYF
TRBV24-1	TRBJ2-3	CATSDTGVGDTQYF
TRBV27	TRBJ2-7	CASSPRWGQIYEQYF
TRBV18	TRBJ2-7	CASSPPGLAGREQYF
TRBV5-1	TRBJ2-1	CASMETGERYNEQFF
TRBV5-5	TRBJ2-2	CASKGDLDTGELFF
TRBV9	TRBJ1-2	CASSAGGRVGYTF
TRBV29-1	TRBJ2-2	CSVVNRQLNTGELFF
TRBV12-5	TRBJ1-1	CASGQLVNTEAFF
TRBV12-3/TRBV12-4	TRBJ1-2	CASSPRTGTGYTF
TRBV6-2/TRBV6-3	TRBJ2-7	CASSWDRSSYEQYF
TRBV4-3	TRBJ1-1	CASSPGRAHTEAFF
TRBV5-1	TRBJ2-1	CASSLGTGNYNEQFF
TRBV7-9	TRBJ1-2	CASIKCPGNF
TRBV18	TRBJ1-2	CASSPPSGTAYGYTF
TRBV5-5	TRBJ1-3	CASSSRGRDGNTIYF
TRBV9	TRBJ2-3	CASSLGQATDTQYF
TRBV28	TRBJ1-1	CASSLQGGGTEAFF
TRBV6-5	TRBJ1-1	CASSYSRGRTEAFF
TRBV28	TRBJ1-1	CASGAKRPSTGGGSGTEAFF
TRBV20-1	TRBJ1-4	CSADRGEKLFF